A selection of T cell receptor beta chains follows, all from one sample in a study of vaccination effects on CD4 cells after COVID-19. TCRdb's table, derived via immunoSEQ multiplex PCR, lists solely in-frame clones and lacks some. The data show approximately 83,000 clones, under 85% seen once. Which antigens these TCRs recognize remains unknown. The sample consisted of CD4+ T cells from PBMCs cultured with HCoV-OC43 spike peptides, taken after COVID-19 vaccination. The receptors were sampled from a human donor who received a COVID-19 vaccine. Each CDR3 is given without its conserved first and last residue. A clone size is listed for some rows: how often the clone was seen (once, few, many), or a class if it is expanded.

CDR3 length	clone size	V gene	J gene	CDR3 protein
13	.	TRBV6-5	TRBJ1-1	ASTPTGSSNTEAF
14	.	TRBV18	TRBJ2-1	ASSPERGSYGDEQF
14	.	TRBV5-6	TRBJ2-3	ASSRGGFRGQDTQY
13	.	TRBV5-1	TRBJ2-2	ASSYGTGDTGELF
11	.	TRBV6-5	TRBJ1-3	ASSRRVRDTIY
13	.	TRBV6-5	TRBJ1-3	ASSYGHRQGNTIY
12	.	TRBV7-2	TRBJ1-6	ASSLAWSGSPLH
13	few	TRBV2	TRBJ1-5	ASSEAVPDNQPQH
13	.	TRBV4-1	TRBJ1-6	ASSQERPEGSPLH
13	.	TRBV4-1	TRBJ1-2	ASSQDLRDYYGYT
13	.	TRBV21-1	TRBJ1-2	ASSNMSGTCYGYT
10	.	TRBV7-3	TRBJ2-5	ASSQGRGTQY
13	few	TRBV18	TRBJ2-5	ASSQQGALRETQY
13	.	TRBV19	TRBJ2-3	ASRGGTGGADTQY
12	.	TRBV19	TRBJ2-3	ASSGGQGADTQY
10	.	TRBV6-5	TRBJ1-5	ASKRGDGPQH
13	.	TRBV5-5	TRBJ2-5	ASSLDRTYQETQY
21	.	TRBV5-1	TRBJ2-2	ASSPSYPGGPNEKTRNTGELF
12	.	TRBV7-3	TRBJ2-3	ASSPTGGTDTQY
15	few	TRBV5-6	TRBJ1-6	ASSLGASREGNSPLH
13	.	TRBV7-8	TRBJ1-4	ASSLVGVTEGKLF
13	.	TRBV7-7	TRBJ2-5	ASSLSRVEGETQY
13	.	TRBV11-2	TRBJ2-5	ASSLGLAGGETQY
13	.	TRBV7-2	TRBJ1-5	ASSLSGSSNQPQH
10	.	TRBV18	TRBJ1-1	ASSPPRTEAF
13	.	TRBV21-1	TRBJ1-1	ASSRFPQGVTEAF
11	.	TRBV24-1	TRBJ2-6	ATSVSGANVLT
13	.	TRBV6-5	TRBJ2-4	ATSGQGAAKNIQY
11	few	TRBV18	TRBJ1-2	ASSDKADYGYT
15	.	TRBV3-1/TRBV3-2	TRBJ2-4	ASSRLTGGLGKNIQY
13	once	TRBV28	TRBJ1-2	ASSLNAGGLGGYT
12	.	TRBV7-2	TRBJ2-1	ASSLTNGGGEQF
15	.	TRBV7-2	TRBJ1-5	ASSPWTGGFRNQPQH
14	once	TRBV6-5	TRBJ2-5	ASSFSPSGIQETQY
15	once	TRBV19	TRBJ1-3	ASSMYRSSYSGNTIY
13	.	TRBV10-1	TRBJ2-2	ASSDFQGNTGELF
11	once	TRBV2	TRBJ1-6	ASLGAWGSPLH
13	.	TRBV6-5	TRBJ2-2	AARREVLNTGELF
17	once	TRBV19	TRBJ1-5	ASSMTRGTVEPGNQPQH
12	.	TRBV3-1/TRBV3-2	TRBJ2-5	ASSQLRLGETQY
10	.	TRBV19	TRBJ2-2	ASSSGAGELF
14	.	TRBV23-1	TRBJ1-6	ASSQSRPGRDSPLH
15	.	TRBV28	TRBJ2-2	ASSSTNRGRDTGELF
14	few	TRBV18	TRBJ1-2	ASSPDVGTAGYGYT
13	once	TRBV2	TRBJ1-5	ASSEITGSNQPQH
13	.	TRBV5-1	TRBJ1-1	ASSLGQGVNTEAF
13	.	TRBV2	TRBJ2-5	ASSYLAANGETQY
15	.	TRBV10-1	TRBJ1-5	ASSESRGADSNQPQH
12	.	TRBV15	TRBJ1-2	ATSRVGTVYGYT
11	.	TRBV6-5	TRBJ1-1	ASRATGNTEAF